This entry is about one TCR beta chain. The antigen remains undetermined. These data originate in a study of human T cells and chemical hapten exposure. Study background: Patients, largely female, had alopecia areata, totalis or universalis. Study findings and constraints: Against controls, expanded TCRs gave rise to significantly more large CDR3 similarity clusters. The immune response of these alopecia patients might not match healthy individuals'.

TCRdb reanalysed the RACE reads using MiXCR and keeps one entry per CDR3 protein. The sample includes under 300,000 distinct CDR3 sequences, approximately 8% seen only once; the top ten take 1.2%. As to time point: pre-sensitization, week 0. The treatment denotes: therapeutic diphenylcyclopropenone sensitization with weekly scalp DPC. Blood draws came first, before each patch test. V was pared by 0 bases and J by 6 bases, with 18 bases between. Per germline, CDR1 DFQATT and CDR2 SNEGSKA (reference sequence). This CDR3 region has 17 residues. The sequence was obtained from a man between 18 and 29 years old with alopecia areata. Some clones in this sample may be carry-over from other donors' samples. The V call is TRBV20-1, the J call TRBJ1-6, with D tentatively TRBD1 (5 bases). The sample here was whole blood, taken in connection with sensitization to the hapten diphenylcyclopropenone (DPC). The CDR3 reads CSARDLRQREINSPLHF. The CDR3 coding sequence is TGCAGTGCTAGAGATCTTCGACAGAGGGAAATTAATTCACCCCTCCACTTT.